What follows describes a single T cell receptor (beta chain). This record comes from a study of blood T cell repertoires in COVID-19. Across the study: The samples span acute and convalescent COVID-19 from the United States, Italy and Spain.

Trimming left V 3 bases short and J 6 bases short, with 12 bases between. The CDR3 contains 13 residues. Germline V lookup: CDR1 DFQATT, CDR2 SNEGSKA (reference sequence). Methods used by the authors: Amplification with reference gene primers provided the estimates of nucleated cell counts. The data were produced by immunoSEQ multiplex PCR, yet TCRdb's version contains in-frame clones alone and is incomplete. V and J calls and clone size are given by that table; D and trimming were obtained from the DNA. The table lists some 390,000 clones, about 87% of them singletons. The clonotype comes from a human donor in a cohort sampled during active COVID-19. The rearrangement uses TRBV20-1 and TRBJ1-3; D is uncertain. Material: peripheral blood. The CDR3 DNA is TGCAGTGCTAGTAAGATTCCAGTAAACACCATATATTTT. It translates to CSASKIPVNTIYF.